This TCR beta chain was captured by sequencing in a study of graft-versus-host responses after intestinal transplantation. Looking at the study overall: Isolated intestinal, liver-intestinal, or multivisceral transplants had been given to the recipients.

A remark on this clone: Its antigen is as yet unknown.

Measured with immunoSEQ multiplex PCR; TCRdb has only the in-frame clones, and not every one. The sample lists approximately 76,000 clones, 75% to 90% occurring once. The V end was cut by 4 bases, the J end by 2 bases, with 9 bases between. Germline CDR1 SGHRS, CDR2 YFSETQ. The CDR3 sequence is 13 residues long. The source of this sequence is a human donor who was the organ donor for an intestinal transplant. The J gene is TRBJ1-2, the V gene TRBV5-1; D is possibly TRBD1 (6 bases). The sample was unstimulated CD4+ T cells sorted from spleen or lymph node cells, taken before transplant. The chain's CDR3 is CASSPDRNYGYTF. Here the CDR3 DNA reads TGCGCCAGCAGCCCGGACAGAAACTATGGCTACACCTTC.